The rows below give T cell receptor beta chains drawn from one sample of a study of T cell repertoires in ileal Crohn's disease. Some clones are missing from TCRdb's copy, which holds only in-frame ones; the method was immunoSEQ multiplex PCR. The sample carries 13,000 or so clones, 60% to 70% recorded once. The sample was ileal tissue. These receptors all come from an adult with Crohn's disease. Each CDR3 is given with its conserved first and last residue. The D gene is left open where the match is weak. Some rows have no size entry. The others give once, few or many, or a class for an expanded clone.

DNA: TGTGCCAGTAGTGACCTCGGTCACGGGTTCAACTATGGCTACACCTTC
CDR3: CASSDLGHGFNYGYTF
V: TRBV19
size: medium-sized
J: TRBJ1-2
D: -

DNA: TGTGCCAGCTCACCACTGAGCGATTCACCCCTCCACTTT
CDR3: CASSPLSDSPLHF
V: TRBV18
size: -
J: TRBJ1-6
D: -

DNA: TGTGCCAGCAGTTTGGTAGCGGGGGGGCCGAAAGAGACCCAGTACTTC
CDR3: CASSLVAGGPKETQYF
V: TRBV28
size: -
J: TRBJ2-5
D: TRBD2

DNA: TGTGCCAGCAGTTTACCCTGGTCTGGGTACGAGCAGTACTTC
CDR3: CASSLPWSGYEQYF
V: TRBV28
size: -
J: TRBJ2-7
D: -

DNA: TGTGCCAGCAGGAAAATTTATGATGGGGGCACTGAAGCTTTCTTT
CDR3: CASRKIYDGGTEAFF
V: TRBV6-5
size: once
J: TRBJ1-1
D: -

DNA: TGCGCCAGCAGGGTGACATTGACAGGGGGAAACACCGGGGAGCTGTTTTTT
CDR3: CASRVTLTGGNTGELFF
V: TRBV5-1
size: -
J: TRBJ2-2
D: TRBD1

DNA: TGCGCCAGCAGTCCCTCCGGGACAGGGGTAGGCTACACCTTC
CDR3: CASSPSGTGVGYTF
V: TRBV10-1
size: -
J: TRBJ1-2
D: TRBD1

DNA: TGCGCCAGCAGCCAAGATATGTGGGACAGGGGGAAAGATGAGCAGTTCTTC
CDR3: CASSQDMWDRGKDEQFF
V: TRBV4-1
size: -
J: TRBJ2-1
D: TRBD1

DNA: TGTGCCAGCAGCTTAGGAAATGCCGGTGAGACCCAGTACTTC
CDR3: CASSLGNAGETQYF
V: TRBV11-3
size: -
J: TRBJ2-5
D: -

DNA: TGTGCCAGCAGTGTAACCCGGCCCCAAGAGACCCAGTACTTC
CDR3: CASSVTRPQETQYF
V: TRBV6-1
size: few
J: TRBJ2-5
D: -

DNA: TGTGCCAGCAGCCCTGGCGCAGGCTTAAGGCAGCCCCAGCATTTT
CDR3: CASSPGAGLRQPQHF
V: TRBV6-8
size: -
J: TRBJ1-5
D: -

DNA: TGTGCCAGCAGTGAAAACTCTGGGGCCAACGTCCTGACTTTC
CDR3: CASSENSGANVLTF
V: TRBV2
size: once
J: TRBJ2-6
D: -

DNA: TGTGCCAGCAGTTTTGGCGTACAGGGTATACGCTACGAGCAGTACTTC
CDR3: CASSFGVQGIRYEQYF
V: TRBV27
size: -
J: TRBJ2-7
D: -

DNA: TGTGCCAGCAGCTTATCCGGGGTTGGAAACACCATATATTTT
CDR3: CASSLSGVGNTIYF
V: TRBV11-2
size: -
J: TRBJ1-3
D: -

DNA: TGTGCCAGCAGTGAACCCGGGACCTCTTTCGGAGGCTACACCTTC
CDR3: CASSEPGTSFGGYTF
V: TRBV6-1
size: -
J: TRBJ1-2
D: -

DNA: TGTGCCAGCAGCTCAGGATATGCGGAGACCCAGTACTTC
CDR3: CASSSGYAETQYF
V: TRBV5-5
size: once
J: TRBJ2-5
D: -

DNA: TGTGCCAGTAGCTGGATGAACACTGAAGCTTTCTTT
CDR3: CASSWMNTEAFF
V: TRBV19
size: -
J: TRBJ1-1
D: -

DNA: TGCGCCAGCAGCCCGGAAGGAAGTAGCAATAATTCACCCCTCCACTTT
CDR3: CASSPEGSSNNSPLHF
V: TRBV5-1
size: -
J: TRBJ1-6
D: -

DNA: TGTGCCAGCAGCCCAAGTGGGGGGAACAATGAGCAGTTCTTC
CDR3: CASSPSGGNNEQFF
V: TRBV5-4
size: -
J: TRBJ2-1
D: -

DNA: TGTGCCAGCAGTCGCGGACAGGGGATCTACAATGAGCAGTTCTTC
CDR3: CASSRGQGIYNEQFF
V: TRBV6-1
size: -
J: TRBJ2-1
D: TRBD1

DNA: TGTGCCAGCAGCTTAGATCTTGAGAATACGCAGTATTTT
CDR3: CASSLDLENTQYF
V: TRBV11-2
size: -
J: TRBJ2-3
D: -

DNA: TGTGCCAGCAGCTCGGGACAGCGCTTAATGGCTTTCTTT
CDR3: CASSSGQRLMAFF
V: TRBV11-1
size: -
J: TRBJ1-1
D: TRBD1

DNA: TGTGCCAGCCGTAACCAAGGGGGACTAACCATATATTTT
CDR3: CASRNQGGLTIYF
V: TRBV19
size: -
J: TRBJ1-3
D: -